The 20 T cell receptor beta chains below all came from one sample that was sequenced in a study of T cell responses to AZD1222 COVID-19 vaccine. Clones were read by immunoSEQ multiplex PCR, and TCRdb kept only the in-frame ones, dropping some. The sample lists roughly 55,000 clones, approximately 90% seen once, with approximately 4.1% in the top ten. Sample: peripheral blood, taken on day 0 of AZD1222 vaccination. All receptors come from an adult in good health.

The V call is TRBV6-1, the J call TRBJ2-7; D gene ambiguous. V lost 1 base to trimming and J lost 3 bases, with 10 bases between them. The CDR3 is 14 residues long. Looked up from germline, CDR1 is MNHNS and CDR2 is SASEGT. The CDR3 DNA sequence: TGTGCCAGCAGTGAAGGAGGCAGGAACTACGAGCAGTACTTC. This encodes CASSEGGRNYEQYF.

This clone was seen a few times. The rearrangement joins TRBV5-1 to TRBJ1-1; D call uncertain. Trimming removed 2 bases at V and 1 base at J, with 9 bases between. The CDR3 is made up of 14 amino acids. The germline V gene has CDR1 SGHRS and CDR2 YFSETQ. CDR3 amino acids: CASSFSGWNTEAFF. The CDR3, as DNA: TGCGCCAGCAGCTTTTCGGGATGGAACACTGAAGCTTTCTTT.

The rearrangement links TRBV7-3 to TRBJ1-4; 7 positions match TRBD1. This CDR3 region has 16 residues. The J segment lost 7 bases and the V segment lost 5 bases, leaving 13 bases of the junction unmatched. Germline V CDR1 and CDR2: SGHTA, FQGTGA. The CDR3 is CASSITTRQGGEKLFF. The CDR3 region has the DNA TGTGCCAGCAGCATTACAACACGACAGGGAGGTGAAAAACTGTTTTTT.

The V gene is TRBV4-2, the J gene TRBJ2-1; 14 bases agree with TRBD2. The J segment lost 7 bases and the V segment lost 0 bases, leaving 2 bases of the junction unmatched. From germline, CDR1 is LGHNA and CDR2 YNFKEQ. The CDR3 loop spans 16 amino acids. The CDR3 DNA sequence: TGTGCCAGCAGCCAAGACGGACTAGCGGGGGGTAATGAGCAGTTCTTC. Protein sequence: CASSQDGLAGGNEQFF.

The rearrangement uses TRBV5-4 and TRBJ2-5; D remains ambiguous. CDR3 length: 13 amino acids. In germline, CDR1 is SGHNT, CDR2 YYREEE (reference sequence). The V end was cut by 1 base, the J end by 5 bases, with 9 bases between. CDR3 nucleotide sequence: TGTGCCAGCAGCTTGTACGCGTCGGAGACCCAGTACTTC. Its translation: CASSLYASETQYF.

The chain employs TRBV11-2 and TRBJ2-1; 8 bases fit TRBD1. CDR3 length equals 14 residues. The germline gives CDR1 SGHAT, CDR2 FQNNGV. The V and J ends lost 2 bases and 12 bases, in that order; junction bases with no gene match: 9. CDR3 sequence reads: CASSLSVQGVRQFF. In DNA, the CDR3 is TGTGCCAGCAGCTTAAGTGTACAGGGGGTACGGCAGTTCTTC.

The rearrangement links TRBV29-1 to TRBJ2-1; D remains unclear. V lost 5 bases, J lost 10 bases, and 12 bases lay in between. Germline-derived CDR1 and CDR2 are SQVTM and ANQGSEA. The CDR3 covers 11 residues. CDR3 DNA: TGCAGCGTTCAGAGAATGGCCGAGCAGTTCTTC. This encodes CSVQRMAEQFF.

This chain connects TRBV4-3 to TRBJ1-5, with D possibly TRBD1 on 5 matching bases. Trimming left V 1 base short and J 0 bases short, with 10 bases between. The CDR3 contains 16 residues. The germline V gene encodes CDR1 LGHNA and CDR2 YSLEER. CDR3 bases: TGCGCCAGCAGCCAAGCCGTGGGGGTTAGCAATCAGCCCCAGCATTTT. It translates to CASSQAVGVSNQPQHF.

J is TRBJ1-3 and V is TRBV7-6; D gene uncertain. V lost 3 bases and J 6 bases, leaving 15 bases between the germline ends. The CDR3 covers 15 residues. From germline, CDR1 is SGHVS and CDR2 FNYEAQ. The CDR3 loop is CASSLNTGSLNTIYF. The CDR3 nucleotides read TGTGCCAGCAGCTTGAATACGGGGAGCCTAAACACCATATATTTT.

This clone was counted a single time. This rearrangement joins TRBV19 to TRBJ1-5, with D possibly matching TRBD1 (6 bases). CDR1 and CDR2 from the germline V gene are LNHDA and SQIVND (reference sequence). CDR3 length: 13 residues. With 3 bases removed from V and 4 bases from J, the gap between germline ends came to 7 bases. This chain's CDR3 is CASSMTGNQPQHF. The CDR3 DNA follows: TGTGCCAGTAGTATGACAGGTAATCAGCCCCAGCATTTT.

V and J are TRBV7-2 and TRBJ2-7; TRBD1 aligns across 10 bases. Unmatched junction bases numbered 5, after V lost 0 bases and J lost 3 bases. This CDR3 is built from 16 residues. CDR1 is SGHTA and CDR2 is FQGNSA in the germline V gene. This chain's CDR3 is CASSLAGTGAFYEQYF. CDR3 DNA: TGTGCCAGCAGCTTAGCGGGGACAGGGGCCTTCTACGAGCAGTACTTC.

This clone showed up just once. The DNA of the CDR3 is TGTGCCAGCAGCCCGGACAACTACGAGCAGTACTTC. Protein sequence: CASSPDNYEQYF. This chain connects TRBV7-6 to TRBJ2-7; D is perhaps TRBD1 (5 bases). Germline V lookup: CDR1 SGHVS, CDR2 FNYEAQ. V was clipped by 5 bases and J by 3 bases, with 8 bases between them. The CDR3 has 12 amino acids.

The V and J genes are TRBV7-8 and TRBJ2-7; TRBD1 aligns across 7 bases. Germline CDR1 is SGHVS and CDR2 is FQNEAQ. The CDR3 is 13 amino acids. J was trimmed by 6 bases and V by 5 bases; bases with no gene match: 7. CDR3 DNA: TGTGCCAGCAGCCGCCCGTGGGACAGCGAGCAGTACTTC. It translates to CASSRPWDSEQYF. The variable domain in full, with the rest retrieved from reference TRBV7-8 and TRBJ2-7, is GAGVSQSPRYKVAKRGQDVALRCDPISGHVSLFWYQQALGQGPEFLTYFQNEAQLDKSGLPSDRFFAERPEGSVSTLKIQRTQQEDSAVYLCASSRPWDSEQYFGPGTRLTVT.

This chain uses TRBV28 with TRBJ1-2; D not resolved. This CDR3 is 11 amino acids long. Germline CDR1 MDHEN, CDR2 SYDVKM. Deletions cut 4 bases from V and 8 bases from J, with 8 bases between. The CDR3, as DNA: TGTGCCAGCAGTTCAAGACTAGGCTACACCTTC. This encodes CASSSRLGYTF.

The rearrangement links TRBV19 to TRBJ2-5; D tentatively reads TRBD1 or TRBD2 (6 bases each). Germline assignment: CDR1 LNHDA and CDR2 SQIVND (reference sequence). The V gene lost 8 bases and the J gene lost 1 base, with 17 bases spanning the gap. The CDR3 is 15 amino acids. The CDR3: CASGPSGGLQETQYF. The CDR3 nucleotides read TGTGCCAGTGGACCCTCCGGGGGCCTCCAAGAGACCCAGTACTTC. Full variable domain (outside the CDR3, taken from reference TRBV19 and TRBJ2-5): DGGITQSPKYLFRKEGQNVTLSCEQNLNHDAMYWYRQDPGQGLRLIYYSQIVNDFQKGDIAEGYSVSREKKESFPLTVTSAQKNPTAFYLCASGPSGGLQETQYFGPGTRLLVL.

The V gene is TRBV11-2, the J gene TRBJ2-7, with D tentatively TRBD1 (6 bases). CDR3 size: 13 residues. V lost 3 bases, J lost 3 bases, and 9 bases lay in between. Germline CDR1 reads SGHAT; CDR2 reads FQNNGV. Here the CDR3 DNA reads TGTGCCAGCAGCTTCGGACAGTTCTACGAGCAGTACTTC. This codes for CASSFGQFYEQYF.

The chain recombines TRBV7-2 with TRBJ1-6, with 9 bases fitting TRBD1. This CDR3 contains 15 residues. V trimming: 5 bases; J trimming: 9 bases; junction bases outside the gene matches: 8. Germline CDR1 is SGHTA and CDR2 is FQGNSA. In DNA, the CDR3 is TGTGCCAGCAGCATTACCGGGACAGGGCTTTCACCCCTCCACTTT. Residues: CASSITGTGLSPLHF.

The rearrangement joins TRBV28 to TRBJ2-7, with D tentatively TRBD1 (5 bases). V gave up 1 base and J gave up 5 bases, with 15 bases separating them. The CDR3 has 15 amino acids. Germline V gives CDR1 MDHEN, CDR2 SYDVKM. In nucleotides, the CDR3 is TGTGCCAGCAGTTTATATGCGACAGCTCTCAACGAGCAGTACTTC. The encoded protein is CASSLYATALNEQYF.

This clone is a singleton in its sample. The chain uses TRBV18 and TRBJ2-2; D ambiguous. Germline values: CDR1 KGHSH, CDR2 LQKENI. The CDR3 covers 16 residues. V was clipped by 2 bases and J by 0 bases, with 10 bases between them. The CDR3 here is CASSPISQSNTGELFF. CDR3 bases: TGTGCCAGCTCACCAATTTCACAGTCGAACACCGGGGAGCTGTTTTTT.

The genes are TRBV14 and TRBJ2-7; D remains unclear. Looked up from germline, CDR1 is SGHDN and CDR2 is FVKESK. The V end was cut by 2 bases, the J end by 4 bases, with 12 bases between. The CDR3 has 14 amino acids. The CDR3 spells CASSQSWLVYEQYF. As DNA, the CDR3 is TGTGCCAGCAGCCAATCCTGGCTAGTTTACGAGCAGTACTTC.